The next 5 T cell receptor beta chains were all read from a single sample in a study of beta chain features in type 1 diabetes. The entirety of the isolated RNA underwent reverse transcription, so expressed TCRB transcripts were sequenced. The assay was immunoSEQ multiplex PCR, and TCRdb's table has in-frame clones only and misses some. Of under 250,000 clones in the sample, 12% to 15% were seen once. Material: naive CD4+ T cells from blood. These TCRs come from a middle-aged woman in good health.

CDR3 sequence (DNA): TGTGCCAGCACCCCGACTAGCGTCACAGATACGCAGTATTTT. This sequence encodes CASTPTSVTDTQYF. The chain combines TRBV7-2 with TRBJ2-3; 8 bases are shared with TRBD2. After removal of 7 bases from V and 2 bases from J, the junction contained 5 bases not matched to a gene. Germline loops: CDR1 SGHTA, CDR2 FQGNSA. The CDR3 totals 14 residues.

This clone was observed a handful of times. The chain employs TRBV10-3 and TRBJ2-3; 12 bases are a match to TRBD2. The germline V gene encodes CDR1 ENHRY and CDR2 SYGVKD. The CDR3 covers 18 residues. The CDR3 region has the DNA TGTGCGGCCCTGGCTAGCGGGGGGGCCCCTTATCGCACAGATACGCAGTATTTT. This codes for CAALASGGAPYRTDTQYF.

CDR3 nucleotide sequence: TGTGCCAGCAGGAAACAGGGGGGAATTGGGGACACTGAAGCTTTCTTT. It codes for CASRKQGGIGDTEAFF. This chain joins TRBV9 and TRBJ1-1, with 8 bases aligning to TRBD1. The ends lost 5 bases at V and 3 bases at J; junction bases unmatched: 12. The CDR3 spans 16 residues. Per the germline V gene, CDR1 is SGDLS and CDR2 is YYNGEE.

The rearrangement links TRBV7-9 to TRBJ2-5; 8 bases are a match to TRBD1. Germline loops: CDR1 SEHNR, CDR2 FQNEAQ (reference sequence). The CDR3 length is 14 residues. The V segment lost 5 bases and the J segment 2 bases; nucleotides outside the gene matches: 4. CDR3 sequence (DNA): TGTGCCAGCAGCCCAAGGACAGGGCAAGAGACCCAGTACTTC. Protein product: CASSPRTGQETQYF.

This clone was picked up a small number of times. This sequence joins TRBV29-1 and TRBJ1-1, with TRBD1 as a possible D gene (6 bases). Trimming shortened V by 0 bases and J by 0 bases, and 26 bases separated the two germline ends. This CDR3 is 20 amino acids long. In germline, CDR1 is SQVTM, CDR2 ANQGSEA. The CDR3 is CSVEDGMAGVLAPLNTEAFF. For the CDR3, the DNA is TGCAGCGTTGAAGATGGGATGGCAGGGGTCCTTGCTCCGTTGAACACTGAAGCTTTCTTT.